Described below is a single T cell receptor (beta chain) sequence and its context. The antigen is not known. Staff drew approximately 9.1 milliliters of peripheral blood from each donor. Isolation recovered at least 6 million PBMCs from every sample. These data are taken from a study of blood T cells in healthy people across ages. Broader study findings: Expanded clonotype changes were possibly confounded by unknown donor CMV status. Per million T cells, TCR beta diversity dropped about linearly as age rose.

The V end was cut by 0 bases, the J end by 2 bases, with 12 bases between. Germline CDR1 is SGDLS and CDR2 is YYNGEE. The CDR3 is 15 residues long. Using a J-beta primer mix together with a sample-barcoded 5' primer, a second PCR was run for roughly 7 to 11 cycles. TCRdb itself ran the 5' RACE reads through MiXCR, one entry per CDR3 protein. The data show approximately 1.5 million distinct CDR3 sequences, roughly 30% seen once. The sequencing sample was made of blood. This rearrangement joins TRBV9 to TRBJ2-7; no clear D gene. This sequence was found in a woman in her 30s in good health. Here the CDR3 reads CASSVGVRATYEQYF. Written as DNA, the CDR3 is TGTGCCAGCAGCGTAGGCGTTAGGGCGACCTACGAGCAGTACTTC.